Detailed here is one T cell receptor (beta chain). The sample comes from a study of breast tumors, draining lymph nodes, adjacent tissues. TCRdb processed the multiplex PCR reads anew with MiXCR; each CDR3 protein has one entry. The sample carries about 130,000 distinct CDR3 sequences, just under 20% recorded once. Axillary draining lymph nodes of breast cancer patients supplied the node samples. The material sequenced was axillary lymph node tissue. The clonotype originates from a female donor with breast cancer. Some clones in this sample may be carry-over from other donors' samples.

For the CDR3, the DNA is TGTGCCAGCAAGTGGGAGGCAGGGGCCGACGAGCAGTACTTC. This codes for CASKWEAGADEQYF. The chain recombines TRBV6-1 with TRBJ2-7, with D tentatively TRBD1 or TRBD2 (6 bases each). The CDR3 runs 14 residues. V was shortened by 7 bases and J by 5 bases, with 18 bases between the two germline ends. Germline V lookup: CDR1 MNHNS, CDR2 SASEGT.